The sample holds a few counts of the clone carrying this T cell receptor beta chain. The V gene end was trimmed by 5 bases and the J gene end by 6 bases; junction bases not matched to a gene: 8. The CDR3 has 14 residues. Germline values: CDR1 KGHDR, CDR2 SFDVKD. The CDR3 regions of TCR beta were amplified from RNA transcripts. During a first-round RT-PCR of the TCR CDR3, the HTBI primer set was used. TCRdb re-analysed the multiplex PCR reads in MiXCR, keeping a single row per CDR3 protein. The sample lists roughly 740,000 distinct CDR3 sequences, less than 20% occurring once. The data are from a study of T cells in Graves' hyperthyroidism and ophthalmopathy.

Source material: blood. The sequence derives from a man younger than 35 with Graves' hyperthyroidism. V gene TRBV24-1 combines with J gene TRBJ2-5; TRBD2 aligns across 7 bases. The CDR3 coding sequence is TGTGCCACCAGTGGTCCCGCGGGGGAACAGACCCAGTACTTC. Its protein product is CATSGPAGEQTQYF.